The rows below give T cell receptor beta chains drawn from one sample of a study of blood T cell repertoires in COVID-19. TCRdb's table, derived via immunoSEQ multiplex PCR, lists solely in-frame clones and lacks some. The profile covers 130,000 or so clones, with 85% to 90% appearing a single time and about 1.5% taken by the ten largest. Sequenced input: peripheral blood. These receptors originate from a human donor in a cohort sampled during active COVID-19. Each CDR3 is given with its conserved first and last residue. The D gene is left open where the match is weak. Not every row has a clone size; where given, it reads once, few, many or a size class.

v_gene	abundance	j_gene	d_gene	CDR3aa	CDR3nt
TRBV5-6	many	TRBJ2-2	-	CASSFLGQNTGELFF	TGTGCCAGCAGCTTCCTGGGACAGAACACCGGGGAGCTGTTTTTT
TRBV6-5	-	TRBJ2-7	-	CASSPGGGEQYF	TGTGCCAGCAGCCCCGGGGGAGGCGAGCAGTACTTC
TRBV4-1	-	TRBJ2-1	-	CASSQGRPHLSNEQFF	TGCGCCAGCAGCCAAGGCAGGCCGCATCTTAGCAATGAGCAGTTCTTC
TRBV7-9	-	TRBJ1-5	-	CASSLGVPAEEPQHF	TGTGCCAGCAGCTTAGGGGTACCCGCCGAGGAGCCCCAGCATTTT
TRBV29-1	-	TRBJ2-2	-	CSAWEAGELFF	TGCAGCGCCTGGGAGGCCGGGGAGCTGTTTTTT
TRBV5-1	-	TRBJ2-3	TRBD2	CASSRAGGGGTDTQYF	TGCGCCAGCAGCAGAGCTGGGGGGGGAGGCACAGATACGCAGTATTTT
TRBV29-1	few	TRBJ2-2	-	CSARGTGELFF	TGCAGCGCCAGGGGCACCGGGGAGCTGTTTTTT
TRBV7-2	once	TRBJ2-7	-	CASSLAGVGGKGYEQYF	TGTGCCAGCAGCTTAGCGGGGGTTGGAGGGAAGGGCTACGAGCAGTACTTC
TRBV18	-	TRBJ2-7	-	CASSPPNRDNSYEQYF	TGTGCCAGCTCCCCCCCCAACCGGGACAACTCCTACGAGCAGTACTTC
TRBV5-5	-	TRBJ2-5	TRBD1	CASRPGTGNGETQYF	TGTGCCAGCAGGCCCGGGACAGGGAATGGAGAGACCCAGTACTTC
TRBV4-2	-	TRBJ2-7	TRBD1	CASSQDPTGVGYEQYF	TGTGCCAGCAGCCAAGACCCGACAGGGGTAGGGTACGAGCAGTACTTC
TRBV5-5	-	TRBJ2-2	-	CASRHGEGGAAGELFF	TGTGCCAGCAGACACGGAGAAGGAGGCGCGGCCGGGGAGCTGTTTTTT
TRBV6-5	-	TRBJ1-5	-	CASSYTRTENQPQHF	TGTGCCAGCAGTTACACGCGGACAGAAAATCAGCCCCAGCATTTT
TRBV28	-	TRBJ1-3	-	CASRPSAAATGNTIYF	TGTGCCAGCAGACCTTCAGCGGCAGCCACTGGAAACACCATATATTTT
TRBV9	many	TRBJ2-3	-	CASSALGGVDTQYF	TGTGCCAGCAGCGCCCTCGGCGGGGTAGATACGCAGTATTTT
TRBV11-1	-	TRBJ2-1	-	CASSLGSGLDNEQFF	TGTGCCAGCAGCCTTGGCAGCGGACTGGACAATGAGCAGTTCTTC
TRBV4-2	-	TRBJ2-5	-	CASSQASAVGETQYF	TGTGCCAGCAGCCAAGCGTCAGCTGTCGGGGAGACCCAGTACTTC
TRBV2	-	TRBJ2-3	-	CASTGRGGRTDTQYF	TGTGCCAGCACAGGAAGGGGGGGGAGGACAGATACGCAGTATTTT
TRBV5-1	-	TRBJ1-1	-	CASSLRGGTEAFF	TGCGCCAGCAGCTTGAGGGGGGGCACTGAAGCTTTCTTT
TRBV6-4	-	TRBJ2-5	-	CASNGETQYF	TGTGCCAGCAACGGGGAGACCCAGTACTTC
TRBV19	-	TRBJ1-1	-	CASSPRLSEAFF	TGTGCCAGTAGTCCGCGCCTGAGTGAAGCTTTCTTT
TRBV12-3/TRBV12-4	-	TRBJ1-2	-	CASSYHRGGGYTF	TGTGCCAGCAGTTACCATCGGGGAGGAGGCTACACCTTC
TRBV5-1	-	TRBJ1-2	-	CASTTRPGTINYGYTF	TGCGCCAGCACGACTCGTCCAGGGACAATCAACTATGGCTACACCTTC
TRBV5-1	-	TRBJ2-5	-	CASSTRRYETQYF	TGCGCCAGCAGCACCCGCCGCTACGAGACCCAGTACTTC
TRBV29-1	-	TRBJ2-3	-	CSVSSPEGSDTQYF	TGCAGCGTGTCTAGCCCCGAAGGCTCAGATACGCAGTATTTT
TRBV3-1/TRBV3-2	-	TRBJ1-1	-	CASSQVEGSIEAFF	TGTGCCAGCAGCCAAGTAGAGGGATCAATTGAAGCTTTCTTT
TRBV7-9	-	TRBJ2-1	-	CASSLKGGGAAEQFF	TGTGCCAGCAGCTTAAAGGGAGGGGGGGCCGCTGAGCAGTTCTTC
TRBV5-1	once	TRBJ2-3	-	CASSLATTDTQYF	TGCGCCAGCAGCTTGGCTACCACAGATACGCAGTATTTT
TRBV9	-	TRBJ2-5	-	CASSPRLQETQYF	TGTGCCAGCAGCCCAAGACTCCAGGAGACCCAGTACTTC
TRBV12-3/TRBV12-4	once	TRBJ1-2	-	CASSAPGYGYTF	TGTGCCAGCAGTGCCCCAGGCTATGGCTACACCTTC
TRBV5-1	-	TRBJ2-3	TRBD1	CASSPGQGAGTDTQYF	TGCGCCAGCAGCCCGGGACAGGGGGCGGGAACAGATACGCAGTATTTT
TRBV7-2	-	TRBJ1-3	-	CASSLGRSSGNTIYF	TGTGCCAGCAGCTTAGGGCGGAGCTCTGGAAACACCATATATTTT
TRBV28	-	TRBJ2-7	-	CASSLFQYEQYF	TGTGCCAGCAGTTTATTTCAGTACGAGCAGTACTTC
TRBV4-2	-	TRBJ2-1	TRBD2	CASSQDLLAGSYNEQFF	TGTGCCAGCAGCCAAGACCTACTAGCGGGTTCCTACAATGAGCAGTTCTTC
TRBV6-5	-	TRBJ1-5	TRBD1	CASRQGNQPQHF	TGTGCCAGCAGACAGGGGAATCAGCCCCAGCATTTT
TRBV10-1	-	TRBJ2-2	TRBD1	CASSESRDRVVGGELFF	TGCGCCAGCAGTGAGTCGAGGGACAGGGTCGTCGGCGGGGAGCTGTTTTTT
TRBV6-5	-	TRBJ2-7	TRBD1	CASSTGVNYEQYF	TGTGCCAGCAGTACAGGGGTTAACTACGAGCAGTACTTC
TRBV29-1	-	TRBJ1-1	TRBD1	CSVGTGGKGAFF	TGCAGCGTTGGGACAGGGGGGAAGGGTGCTTTCTTT
TRBV5-1	-	TRBJ1-4	TRBD1	CASSGGGTGEEKLFF	TGCGCCAGCAGCGGCGGAGGGACAGGGGAAGAAAAACTGTTTTTT
TRBV6-6	-	TRBJ2-7	-	CASRPSSGGNSYEQYF	TGTGCCAGCAGACCCTCGTCTGGCGGGAACTCCTACGAGCAGTACTTC
TRBV28	-	TRBJ2-7	TRBD1	CASSPADREEEQYF	TGTGCCAGCAGTCCAGCGGACAGGGAGGAGGAGCAGTACTTC
TRBV11-3	-	TRBJ2-1	-	CASSAQAGAYNEQFF	TGTGCCAGCAGCGCACAGGCTGGAGCCTACAATGAGCAGTTCTTC
TRBV7-9	-	TRBJ2-7	TRBD2	CASSLAMRGGTYEQYF	TGTGCCAGCAGCTTAGCGATGCGGGGGGGAACCTACGAGCAGTACTTC
TRBV27	-	TRBJ2-1	-	CASNTVPSYNEQFF	TGTGCCAGCAACACAGTTCCCTCCTACAATGAGCAGTTCTTC
TRBV5-1	once	TRBJ2-3	-	CASSSTGVRLTDTQYF	TGCGCCAGCAGCTCGACAGGAGTACGACTCACAGATACGCAGTATTTT
TRBV20-1	-	TRBJ2-7	-	CSATQGLGQYF	TGCAGTGCTACTCAGGGGCTCGGGCAGTACTTC
TRBV7-9	-	TRBJ2-7	-	CASSGPDTGIHEQYF	TGTGCCAGCAGCGGACCCGACACAGGGATCCACGAGCAGTACTTC
TRBV7-8	-	TRBJ1-1	TRBD1	CASSLGTGNTEAFF	TGTGCCAGCAGCCTGGGGACAGGGAACACTGAAGCTTTCTTT